These 22 T cell receptor beta chains share one sample of origin, sequenced in a study of T cells in Graves' hyperthyroidism and ophthalmopathy. The source material, RNA transcripts, was used to amplify TCR beta CDR3 regions. The HTBI primer set served for first-round RT-PCR of the TCR CDR3. TCRdb passed the multiplex PCR reads through MiXCR, listing each CDR3 protein once. Here the sample spans a few hundred thousand distinct CDR3 sequences, approximately 44% being singletons. Material for sequencing was peripheral blood or thyroid tissue (not recorded which). All receptors derive from an adult woman with Graves' disease, either hyperthyroidism or ophthalmopathy (not recorded which).

Remarks on this clonotype: A read error may produce the germline difference seen at one junction end. The chain joins TRBV20-1 to TRBJ2-6, with D perhaps TRBD2 (5 bases). This CDR3 is 13 amino acids long. The germline gives CDR1 DFQATT, CDR2 SNEGSKA (reference sequence). This CDR3 reads CSARTGYGNTEAF. Written as DNA, the CDR3 is TGCAGTGCTAGAACGGGGTATGGGAACACTGAAGCTTTC.

This clonotype was detected ten times or more. The CDR3 DNA reads TGCAGTGCTCTGTATTGGTCTTGGGCCCAAGAGACCCAGTACTTC. Protein sequence: CSALYWSWAQETQYF. The chain uses TRBV20-1 and TRBJ2-5, with D hard to call. Germline CDR1 is DFQATT and CDR2 is SNEGSKA (reference sequence). V gave up 5 bases and J gave up 1 base, with 17 bases separating them. The CDR3 is made up of 15 amino acids.

A remark on this clonotype: The missing conserved phenylalanine or tryptophan at the end of this CDR3 makes a read error likely. Because the CDR3's place on the DNA is in doubt, the DNA is left out and the CDR3 is given as listed by TCRdb. J is TRBJ1-1 and V is TRBV7-2; the table's D call, TRBD1, was not checked against the DNA. The CDR3 has 10 residues if both end residues are counted. The germline gives CDR1 SGHTA, CDR2 FQGNSA. The CDR3 loop reads CASSDKTGFY.

The chain is built from TRBV28 and TRBJ1-1, with no clear D. Trimming cost V 5 bases and J 5 bases, with 9 bases left between them. This CDR3 is 12 amino acids long. Germline V gives CDR1 MDHEN, CDR2 SYDVKM. The CDR3 sequence is CASSIYGTEAFF. In DNA form, the CDR3 reads TGTGCCAGCAGTATCTATGGGACTGAAGCTTTCTTT. Full variable domain (rest looked up from reference TRBV28 and TRBJ1-1): DVKVTQSSRYLVKRTGEKVFLECVQDMDHENMFWYRQDPGLGLRLIYFSYDVKMKEKGDIPEGYSVSREKKERFSLILESASTNQTSMYLCASSIYGTEAFFGQGTRLTVV.

There are many counts of this clonotype. The V gene is TRBV6-1, the J gene TRBJ1-6; no clear D. V was pared by 6 bases and J by 3 bases, with 12 bases between. The CDR3 consists of 15 residues. CDR1 and CDR2 from the germline V gene are MNHNS and SASEGT. CDR3 loop: CASRQLQLYNSPLHF. The CDR3 DNA reads as TGTGCCAGCAGACAACTTCAACTCTATAATTCACCCCTCCACTTT.

V gene TRBV12-3 or TRBV12-4 combines with J gene TRBJ2-7; 8 nucleotides line up with TRBD2. V shed 8 bases, J shed 4 bases, and the junction held 4 bases outside the gene matches. The CDR3 has 12 residues. CDR3 DNA: TGTGCCAGCGTCGGGACTAGTTACGAGCAGTACTTC. Translated, it gives CASVGTSYEQYF.

This clonotype was recorded only once. The chain is built from TRBV2 and TRBJ1-3; tentatively, D is TRBD1 (5 bases). CDR1 is SNHLY and CDR2 is FYNNEI in the germline V gene. The CDR3 has 14 amino acids. Trimming cost V 7 bases and J 3 bases, with 13 bases left between them. CDR3 nucleotides: TGTGCCAGCATGACAGCGACCTATGGAAACACCATATATTTT. Translation: CASMTATYGNTIYF.

The chain's CDR3 is CASRLRTRETQYF. Written as DNA, the CDR3 is TGTGCCAGCAGACTCCGGACGCGAGAGACCCAGTACTTC. The J gene is TRBJ2-5, the V gene TRBV7-8; D not certain. Germline V lookup: CDR1 SGHVS, CDR2 FQNEAQ. The CDR3 loop spans 13 amino acids. The V end was cut by 6 bases, the J end by 4 bases, with 12 bases between.

This clonotype has more than one count but fewer than ten. The chain recombines TRBV29-1 with TRBJ2-1; D is perhaps TRBD2 (5 bases). V dropped 7 bases and J dropped 11 bases, with 12 bases sitting between them. The germline CDR1 and CDR2 sequences are SQVTM and ANQGSEA. The CDR3 extends over 10 amino acids. In DNA, the CDR3 is TGCAGCGCGGGGTTAGAACAGCAGTTCTTC. Residues: CSAGLEQQFF.

This clonotype was picked up many times. The chain has TRBV4-1 and TRBJ2-2, with no clear D. This CDR3 has 14 amino acids. Germline CDR1 MGHRA, CDR2 YSYEKL. With 1 base removed from V and 1 base from J, the gap between germline ends came to 4 bases. CDR3 amino acids: CASSQVENTGELFF. CDR3 nucleotide sequence: TGCGCCAGCAGCCAAGTAGAGAACACCGGGGAGCTGTTTTTT.

This clonotype was counted many times. The chain is built from TRBV20-1 and TRBJ2-7; D remains ambiguous. The CDR3 contains 14 residues. CDR1 is DFQATT and CDR2 is SNEGSKA in the germline V gene (reference sequence). Trimming took 0 bases from V and 1 from J, leaving 10 bases between them. The CDR3 sequence: CSARDGLVSYEQYF. In DNA form, the CDR3 reads TGCAGTGCTAGAGATGGGCTAGTTTCCTACGAGCAGTACTTC.

This chain connects TRBV29-1 to TRBJ2-5; D is possibly TRBD2 (6 bases). In germline, CDR1 is SQVTM, CDR2 ANQGSEA. V was pared by 6 bases and J by 4 bases, with 18 bases between. This CDR3 spans 14 amino acids. The CDR3 spells CSVERLGNGETQYF. DNA for the CDR3: TGCAGCGTAGAACGACTAGGAAATGGAGAGACCCAGTACTTC.

The chain is built from TRBV24-1 and TRBJ1-2; the D gene is possibly TRBD1 (5 bases). Germline lookup yields CDR1 KGHDR and CDR2 SFDVKD. Deletions cut 5 bases from V and 2 bases from J, with 8 bases between. The CDR3 contains 13 residues. CDR3 protein: CATSVTGNYGYTF. The CDR3 DNA follows: TGTGCCACCAGTGTAACAGGCAACTATGGCTACACCTTC.

J is TRBJ2-2 and V is TRBV18; D remains unclear. The CDR3 consists of 13 residues. V lost 1 base, J lost 8 bases, and 8 bases lay in between. In germline, CDR1 is KGHSH, CDR2 LQKENI. CDR3 residues: CASSPRPGGELFF. The CDR3 DNA is TGTGCCAGCTCACCACGACCCGGAGGGGAGCTGTTTTTT.

The V call is TRBV7-9, the J call TRBJ2-2; no clear D gene. Germline assignment: CDR1 SEHNR and CDR2 FQNEAQ (reference sequence). V lost 11 bases and J 2 bases, leaving 9 bases between the germline ends. The CDR3 has 12 amino acids. The CDR3 reads CAEPGNTGELFF. For the CDR3, the DNA is TGTGCCGAGCCCGGAAACACCGGGGAGCTGTTTTTT. The full variable domain, with the rest looked up from reference TRBV7-9 and TRBJ2-2, is DTGVSQNPRHKITKRGQNVTFRCDPISEHNRLYWYRQTLGQGPEFLTYFQNEAQLEKSRLLSDRFSAERPKGSFSTLEIQRTEQGDSAMYLCAEPGNTGELFFGEGSRLTVL.

The gene calls are TRBV29-1 and TRBJ2-2; D remains unclear. The CDR3 totals 11 residues. Germline lookup yields CDR1 SQVTM and CDR2 ANQGSEA. V was pared by 8 bases and J by 4 bases, with 8 bases between. CDR3 amino acids: CSLPVTGELFF. Here the CDR3 DNA reads TGCAGCTTACCCGTCACCGGGGAGCTGTTTTTT.

V gene TRBV10-3 combines with J gene TRBJ1-5, with D unresolved. The CDR3 contains 15 residues. Trimming pared 6 bases from V and 3 bases from J, leaving 15 bases between. CDR1 is ENHRY, CDR2 SYGVKD, per germline. In DNA, the CDR3 is TGTGCCATCAGACCCGAGGGCCCCAACAATCAGCCCCAGCATTTT. Its protein is CAIRPEGPNNQPQHF.

This clonotype has at least ten counts. The genes are TRBV28 and TRBJ1-2, with 8 nucleotides matching TRBD1. V was clipped by 11 bases and J by 8 bases; unmatched bases: 10. Germline V CDR1 and CDR2: MDHEN, SYDVKM. This CDR3 is built from 12 residues. The CDR3 DNA follows: TGTGCCTGGGGCAGGGGGCTGGGAGGCTACACCTTC. It is translated as CAWGRGLGGYTF.

The chain uses TRBV6-6 and TRBJ1-5, with a tentative D call TRBD1 (5 bases). The CDR3 consists of 18 residues. V gave up 5 bases and J gave up 0 bases, with 20 bases separating them. Germline CDR1 reads MNHNY; CDR2 reads SVGAGI (reference sequence). CDR3: CASSLWNVGDYSNQPQHF. The CDR3 region has the DNA TGTGCCAGCAGTCTGTGGAATGTCGGGGACTATAGCAATCAGCCCCAGCATTTT.

This clonotype was observed a few times. CDR3 bases: TGCAGTGTTTGGACTAGCGGGATCTACGAGCAGTACTTC. Translating gives CSVWTSGIYEQYF. V is TRBV20-1 and J is TRBJ2-7; TRBD2 aligns across 12 bases. The CDR3 has 13 amino acids. Per the germline V gene, CDR1 is DFQATT and CDR2 is SNEGSKA (reference sequence). V gave up 7 bases and J gave up 3 bases; unmatched junction bases: 4.

This clonotype occurred many times. This chain joins TRBV4-2 and TRBJ2-7, with D unclear. With 4 bases removed from V and 2 bases from J, the gap between germline ends came to 12 bases. This CDR3 has 14 residues. In germline, CDR1 is LGHNA, CDR2 YNFKEQ. DNA for the CDR3: TGTGCCAGCAGCCCCCGCGAGAAAGCCTACGAGCAGTACTTC. It specifies CASSPREKAYEQYF.

The V call is TRBV6-5, the J call TRBJ1-4; D is unclear. This CDR3 region has 15 residues. Germline V gene lookup returns CDR1 MNHEY and CDR2 SVGAGI. Trimming pared 2 bases from V and 0 bases from J, leaving 7 bases between. The CDR3 DNA is TGTGCCAGCAGTTACCGGGGTGCAACTAATGAAAAACTGTTTTTT. This encodes CASSYRGATNEKLFF.